The clone carrying this T cell receptor beta chain was counted many times. These data are taken from a study of early T cells in non-severe SARS-CoV-2 infection. Study overall: Sequencing used unsorted whole-blood bulk RNA, so chains lack pairing.

As part of library construction, unique molecular identifiers were attached to individual cDNA molecules. TCRdb reprocessed the 5' RACE reads with MiXCR, giving one entry per CDR3 protein. Here the sample spans about 58,000 distinct CDR3 sequences, 9.5% to 15% being singletons. The germline CDR1 and CDR2 sequences are WSHSY and SAAADI. The V segment lost 5 bases and the J segment 4 bases; nucleotides outside the gene matches: 1. The CDR3 consists of 12 residues. V and J are TRBV10-2 and TRBJ2-7; 8 positions match TRBD1. Sequenced: whole blood. The clonotype originates from an adult who was a healthcare worker with PCR-confirmed SARS-CoV-2 infection or an uninfected control (not recorded which). CDR3 sequence: CASSQGAYEQYF. In DNA form, the CDR3 reads TGCGCCAGCAGTCAGGGGGCGTACGAGCAGTACTTC.